The clone carrying this TCR beta chain came up once. Its antigen is unknown. The CDR3 is made up of 13 amino acids. V was trimmed by 4 bases and J by 3 bases, leaving 11 bases between them. Germline V lookup: CDR1 SGHNT, CDR2 YYREEE (reference sequence). The data were obtained in a study of cytomegalovirus exposure and HLA in healthy donors. Study as a whole: About 85 million unique TCRs from HLA-typed donors were held in an early release of data. Study findings and constraints: A further, later analysis showed that HLA-associated TCR beta chains (compared with equally common others) were more clonally expanded. Cytomegalovirus association was assigned to approximately 180 TCR beta chains.

PCR used 60 Vbeta primers and 13 Jbeta primers. Assay: immunoSEQ multiplex PCR; the TCRdb copy retains only in-frame clones and omits some. The table lists more than 100,000 clones, more than 75% of them singletons. The TCR comes from a woman aged 50 to 60 in good health and CMV-seropositive. The sequenced sample was PBMCs. The chain employs TRBV5-4 and TRBJ2-7, with TRBD1 as a possible D gene (5 bases). DNA of the CDR3: TGTGCCAGCAGCGCCAGGGATAGCTACGAGCAGTACTTC. Its translation is CASSARDSYEQYF.